This T cell receptor (beta chain) was observed in a study of human T cells and chemical hapten exposure. Worth noting for this clonotype: The antigen is not known.

Before extraction, the whole blood was not fractionated, and total RNA was taken from it. Regarding the study as a whole: Following DPC sensitization, TCRs present above 1 in 1000 frequency showed no change.

There are 15 residues in the CDR3. V gave up 4 bases and J gave up 6 bases, with 15 bases separating them. Germline loops: CDR1 SEHNR, CDR2 FQNEAQ (reference sequence). Each CDR3 protein is one row after TCRdb ran MiXCR on the 5' RACE reads. The repertoire includes around 100,000 distinct CDR3 sequences, approximately 19% of them detected once, and around 2.7% sits in the top ten. The receptor comes from a human donor in good health. The chain has TRBV7-9 and TRBJ2-2, with D possibly matching TRBD1 (5 bases). CDR3: CASSSLPQGPGELFF. Here the CDR3 DNA reads TGTGCCAGCAGCTCCCTCCCGCAGGGTCCCGGGGAGCTGTTTTTT.